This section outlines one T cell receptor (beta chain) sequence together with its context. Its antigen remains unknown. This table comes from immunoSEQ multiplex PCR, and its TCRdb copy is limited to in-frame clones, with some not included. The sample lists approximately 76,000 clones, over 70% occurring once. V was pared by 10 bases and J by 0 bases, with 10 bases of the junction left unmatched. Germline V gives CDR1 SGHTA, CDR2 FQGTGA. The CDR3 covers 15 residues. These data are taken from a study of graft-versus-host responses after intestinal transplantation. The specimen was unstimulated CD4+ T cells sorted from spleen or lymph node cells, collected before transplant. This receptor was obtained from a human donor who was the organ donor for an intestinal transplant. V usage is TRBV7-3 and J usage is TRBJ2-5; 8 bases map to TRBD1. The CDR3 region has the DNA TGTGCCACCACAGAGGGACAGGTAAACCAAGAGACCCAGTACTTC. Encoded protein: CATTEGQVNQETQYF.